This TCR beta chain was retrieved from a study of T cell responses to AZD1222 COVID-19 vaccine. Clones were sequenced by immunoSEQ multiplex PCR, and TCRdb holds only the in-frame ones, with some missing. Here the sample spans approximately 120,000 clones, around 93% being singletons. Study-level results: Repertoires were collected only later (after the peak T cell response had occurred).

Details on this clone: Its antigen is undetermined.

With 5 bases removed from V and 0 bases from J, the gap between germline ends came to 11 bases. The CDR3 sequence is 14 residues long. Germline CDR1 reads MNHEY; CDR2 reads SMNVEV (reference sequence). Sequencing used peripheral blood, obtained on day 0 of AZD1222 vaccination. The rearrangement uses TRBV27 and TRBJ2-7; D is unresolved. The clonotype originates from an adult in good health. The CDR3 coding sequence is TGTGCCAGCAGTCCCCGTGGCCCCTCCTACGAGCAGTACTTC. Its protein product is CASSPRGPSYEQYF.